The 21 T cell receptor beta chains given below trace back to one sample, sequenced in a study of human T cells and chemical hapten exposure (dated by TCRdb to the early 2020s). The receptor library was made with RACE. Sequencing instrument: NextSeq 500. TCRdb cleaned the public reads at Q25 with fastp, built clones with MiXCR and kept in-frame beta chains. Entries are consolidated by CDR3 protein sequence, retaining the most common genes and DNA. The sample records tens of thousands of distinct CDR3 sequences, around 12% of which are singletons. 2.4% of the sample is taken by the ten largest. The time point label, read with the paper, signifies: patch test 3, about 24 weeks after DPC sensitization. Taken with the paper, the label for treatment or condition translates to: therapeutic diphenylcyclopropenone sensitization with weekly scalp DPC. Material: whole blood, obtained in connection with sensitization to the hapten diphenylcyclopropenone (DPC). These receptors originate from a man aged 25-40 years with alopecia areata. Some clones in this sample may be carry-over from other donors' samples.

This clonotype occurred many times. CDR3: CASSQGNRGHGNQPQHF. In nucleotides, the CDR3 is TGTGCCAGCAGCCAAGGGAACAGGGGGCACGGCAATCAGCCCCAGCATTTT. The rearrangement links TRBV11-2 to TRBJ1-5; 9 nucleotides align to TRBD1. Trimming at V came to 5 bases and at J to 2 bases, leaving 10 bases not matched to a gene. Germline V gene data show CDR1 as SGHAT and CDR2 as FQNNGV. The CDR3 is made up of 17 amino acids.

This clonotype was counted ten times or more. The V and J genes are TRBV11-1 and TRBJ2-7; possible D gene TRBD1, 5 bases. CDR1 and CDR2 from the germline V gene are SGHAT and FQDESV (reference sequence). CDR3 length: 16 residues. Trimming removed 6 bases at V and 2 bases at J, with 20 bases between. The CDR3 bases are TGTGCCAGCAGTATCCACCCAGAGACAGCAACCTACGAGCAGTACTTC. It translates to CASSIHPETATYEQYF.

The rearrangement links TRBV20-1 to TRBJ2-5; D remains ambiguous. This CDR3 is built from 11 residues. Per germline, CDR1 DFQATT and CDR2 SNEGSKA (reference sequence). Trimming took off 6 bases at V and 5 bases at J, with 10 bases between the two ends. CDR3 sequence reads: CSALSAETQYF. DNA of the CDR3: TGCAGTGCCCTTTCCGCGGAGACCCAGTACTTC.

This clonotype showed up many times. The genes are TRBV28 and TRBJ1-5; TRBD1 aligns across 9 bases. The length of the CDR3 is 15 residues. The J segment lost 4 bases and the V segment lost 6 bases, leaving 7 bases of the junction unmatched. The V gene's germline CDR1 is MDHEN and CDR2 SYDVKM. CDR3 sequence (DNA): TGTGCCAGCAGCCCCTGGGACAGGGATAATCAGCCCCAGCATTTT. It is translated as CASSPWDRDNQPQHF.

The genes are TRBV7-3 and TRBJ1-1; 7 bases fit TRBD1. This CDR3 has 14 amino acids. J gave up 4 bases and V 5 bases, and 7 bases lay outside the gene matches. Germline loops: CDR1 SGHTA, CDR2 FQGTGA. This CDR3 reads CASSPDRDRTEAFF. In DNA, the CDR3 is TGTGCCAGCAGCCCCGACAGGGATCGCACTGAAGCTTTCTTT.

The chain couples TRBV20-1 to TRBJ1-5; the match to TRBD1 covers 10 bases. This CDR3 is 15 amino acids long. After removal of 0 bases from V and 8 bases from J, the junction contained 7 bases not matched to a gene. The germline CDR1 and CDR2 sequences are DFQATT and SNEGSKA (reference sequence). CDR3 sequence reads: CSAREGQGHTEPQHF. CDR3 DNA sequence: TGCAGTGCTAGAGAGGGACAGGGGCATACGGAGCCCCAGCATTTT.

This clonotype has at least ten counts. This chain connects TRBV29-1 to TRBJ1-2, with D perhaps TRBD1 (5 bases). V was cut by 7 bases and J by 0 bases, with 21 bases left in between. Looked up from germline, CDR1 is SQVTM and CDR2 is ANQGSEA. This CDR3 has 16 residues. CDR3 loop: CSAGSGVYPANYGYTF. The CDR3 DNA reads TGCAGCGCTGGTTCGGGGGTGTATCCCGCTAACTATGGCTACACCTTC.

In this sample, this clonotype turned up a few times. The genes are TRBV6-1 and TRBJ1-1; perhaps TRBD1 as D (5 bases). Trimming cost V 5 bases and J 6 bases, with 13 bases left between them. Germline V gene lookup returns CDR1 MNHNS and CDR2 SASEGT. This CDR3 contains 13 residues. The CDR3 DNA follows: TGTGCCAGCAGTTTCCAGGGTAACGCTGAAGCTTTCTTT. Encoded protein: CASSFQGNAEAFF.

This chain uses TRBV11-1 with TRBJ1-2; 7 bases match TRBD1. Germline loops: CDR1 SGHAT, CDR2 FQDESV (reference sequence). The CDR3 totals 13 residues. J gave up 6 bases and V 2 bases, and 3 bases lay outside the gene matches. The chain's CDR3 is CASSLWTGDGYTF. The CDR3 DNA sequence: TGTGCCAGCAGCTTATGGACAGGAGATGGCTACACCTTC.

This clonotype was seen a handful of times. The rearrangement joins TRBV18 to TRBJ2-7; D call uncertain. V shed 3 bases and J shed 7 bases, with 10 bases lying between them. Germline V gives CDR1 KGHSH, CDR2 LQKENI. The CDR3 sequence is 12 residues long. CDR3 nucleotides: TGTGCCAGCTCACCGGACCGGGCGGAGCAGTACTTC. Translated: CASSPDRAEQYF.

This clonotype was counted ten times or more. This sequence joins TRBV5-4 and TRBJ2-3; D may match TRBD1 or TRBD2 (5 bases each). Germline values: CDR1 SGHNT, CDR2 YYREEE (reference sequence). This CDR3 region has 15 residues. The germline V and J ends were trimmed by 4 bases and 2 bases, with 14 bases remaining between them. CDR3: CASSAGTLVTDTQYF. In nucleotides, the CDR3 is TGTGCCAGCAGCGCCGGGACGTTGGTCACAGATACGCAGTATTTT.

Here the CDR3 reads CASSLEQYNEQFF. CDR3 in DNA: TGTGCCAGCAGCTTGGAGCAGTACAATGAGCAGTTCTTC. The V call is TRBV5-4, the J call TRBJ2-1; D call uncertain. This CDR3 has 13 residues. Germline CDR1 and CDR2: SGHNT and YYREEE (reference sequence). V lost 0 bases to trimming and J lost 4 bases, with 5 bases between them.

Ten or more counts support this clonotype. V usage is TRBV4-2 and J usage is TRBJ1-2, with D possibly matching TRBD1 (5 bases). The CDR3 length is 15 residues. Germline CDR1 reads LGHNA; CDR2 reads YNFKEQ. Trimming took off 0 bases at V and 7 bases at J, with 15 bases between the two ends. CDR3 sequence reads: CASSQDLQAGSGYTF. Here the CDR3 DNA reads TGTGCCAGCAGCCAAGATCTTCAGGCAGGGTCTGGCTACACCTTC.

This clonotype appeared a few times. The chain joins TRBV7-6 to TRBJ2-7; D remains ambiguous. CDR1 SGHVS and CDR2 FNYEAQ come from the germline V gene. The V end was cut by 1 base, the J end by 1 base, with 14 bases between. This CDR3 comprises 16 residues. The CDR3 sequence: CASSLGLGPQSYEQYF. CDR3 sequence (DNA): TGTGCCAGCAGCTTAGGTCTAGGCCCCCAATCCTACGAGCAGTACTTC.

As regards this clonotype: A read error may produce the germline difference seen at one junction end. The chain has TRBV13 and TRBJ2-1; 7 nucleotides line up with TRBD1. Germline V lookup: CDR1 PRHDT, CDR2 FYEKMQ (reference sequence). The length of the CDR3 is 17 residues. This CDR3 is CTSSQGTASKIYNEQFF. In nucleotides, the CDR3 is TGTACCAGCAGCCAAGGGACAGCTTCAAAAATCTACAATGAGCAGTTCTTC.

This clonotype occurred many times. This chain uses TRBV12-3 or TRBV12-4 with TRBJ1-3; D is possibly TRBD1 (5 bases). CDR3 length equals 15 residues. Deletions cut 2 bases from V and 0 bases from J, with 8 bases between. The CDR3 DNA sequence: TGTGCCAGCAGTTTAAGGGGCAACTCTGGAAACACCATATATTTT. Translation: CASSLRGNSGNTIYF.

The chain is built from TRBV24-1 and TRBJ2-3; unclear D gene. Germline V gives CDR1 KGHDR, CDR2 SFDVKD. V gave up 5 bases and J gave up 4 bases, with 9 bases separating them. The CDR3 is made up of 13 amino acids. The CDR3: CATSAFSADTQYF. CDR3 sequence (DNA): TGTGCCACCAGTGCCTTCTCCGCAGATACGCAGTATTTT.

In its sample, this clonotype was seen a few times. This chain connects TRBV6-5 to TRBJ2-1; the D gene is possibly TRBD1 (5 bases). V lost 11 bases and J 1 base, leaving 15 bases between the germline ends. The CDR3 spans 14 residues. Germline V gives CDR1 MNHEY, CDR2 SVGAGI. The CDR3 is CASGRAGSYNEQFF. Written as DNA, the CDR3 is TGTGCCTCTGGCAGGGCAGGGTCCTACAATGAGCAGTTCTTC.

This clonotype was detected ten times or more. This chain links TRBV7-8 with TRBJ2-7, with 7 bases that match TRBD1. The CDR3 covers 18 residues. V lost 5 bases to trimming and J lost 1 base; unmatched junction nucleotides: 17. Per germline, CDR1 SGHVS and CDR2 FQNEAQ. CDR3 protein: CASSLGRSGQATSYEQYF. CDR3 bases: TGTGCCAGCAGCCTAGGTAGATCCGGACAGGCAACGTCCTACGAGCAGTACTTC.

This clonotype was detected only a few times. The V call is TRBV29-1, the J call TRBJ1-1; possible D gene TRBD1, 5 bases. V was clipped by 7 bases and J by 5 bases, with 17 bases between them. Germline V CDR1 and CDR2: SQVTM, ANQGSEA. CDR3 size: 13 residues. The CDR3 DNA reads as TGCAGCGGGAGCAGGGACTTGGGGACTGAAGCTTTCTTT. Encoded protein: CSGSRDLGTEAFF.

This clonotype showed up just a few times. The DNA is left out, because the CDR3 cannot be placed on it with certainty; the CDR3 is given as TCRdb lists it. J is TRBJ2-5 and V is TRBV12-3 or TRBV12-4; the table's D call, TRBD2, has no DNA check behind it. The CDR3 spans 16 residues, counting both ends. CDR3 amino acids: CASSTSLAGGIETQYF.